The 2 T cell receptor beta chains in this list originate from one sample, sequenced in a study of shared clonotypes between healthy human individuals. Generated by immunoSEQ multiplex PCR, the TCRdb table keeps only in-frame clones and is missing some. The repertoire holds 2 million to 2.5 million clones, with under 97% as singletons. Source material: naive CD4+ T cells sorted from blood. Subset noted: CD45RA+ positively selected. The receptors derive from a man in his late teens or twenties in good health.

This chain connects TRBV10-3 to TRBJ1-1; no clear D. Trimming shortened V by 6 bases and J by 0 bases, and 8 bases separated the two germline ends. The germline V gene encodes CDR1 ENHRY and CDR2 SYGVKD. The CDR3 is 13 amino acids. In DNA, the CDR3 is TGTGCCATCAGATTGGTTTTGAACACTGAAGCTTTCTTT. Its protein is CAIRLVLNTEAFF.

This rearrangement joins TRBV5-4 to TRBJ1-1; 7 positions match TRBD1. J was trimmed by 2 bases and V by 9 bases; bases with no gene match: 7. CDR1 and CDR2 from the germline V gene are SGHNT and YYREEE (reference sequence). The CDR3 runs to 13 residues. CDR3 in amino acids: CAIGTVSNTEAFF. The DNA for the CDR3 is TGTGCCATCGGGACAGTCTCTAACACTGAAGCTTTCTTT.